A selection of T cell receptor beta chains follows, all from one sample in a study of T cells in Graves' hyperthyroidism and ophthalmopathy. TCRdb itself ran the multiplex PCR reads through MiXCR, one entry per CDR3 protein. The sample has just under 750,000 distinct CDR3 sequences, approximately 36% seen once; the top ten hold 31%. Input material: blood. All receptors come from a woman in her thirties or forties with Graves' hyperthyroidism. CDR3s leave out the opening cysteine and the closing phenylalanine or tryptophan. The D gene is left open where the match is weak.

CDR3 protein | D gene | V gene
ASSDPGLSNEKLF | NA | TRBV7-2
ASSSQGVEGNTIY | NA | TRBV25-1
ASSLKTVLPLH | NA | TRBV7-2
ASSSPGTPRVNTGELF | NA | TRBV10-3
ASSEALLADSGNTIY | NA | TRBV6-1
ASSRSNREGETQY | NA | TRBV25-1
ASSLLTSGNTIY | NA | TRBV19
ASSLNDDGSYEQY | NA | TRBV18
ASSSGGLILTEAF | TRBD1 | TRBV2
ASSLTGTGGNTIY | NA | TRBV7-9
ASSLGMARNTEAF | NA | TRBV5-1
SVEGGLADTQY | TRBD2 | TRBV29-1
ATTLGQGGQPQH | NA | TRBV6-6
ASSDSMAVGDTQY | NA | TRBV6-4
ASTKGPAGTYNSPLH | NA | TRBV2
AWSTSRDTEAF | NA | TRBV30
ASVPGQGTTEAF | NA | TRBV5-6
ASSYSPPYSGAEAF | NA | TRBV6-5
ASSRTPENTEAF | NA | TRBV7-9
AWSGNYVSLQPQH | NA | TRBV30
SATPGLTPDTQY | TRBD2 | TRBV20-1
ASSSGTGEAF | TRBD1 | TRBV6-2/TRBV6-3
ASSFSRGQPQH | NA | TRBV27
ASSSRGRGFEQY | NA | TRBV19
ASSFNFRADEKLF | NA | TRBV7-9
ASSQEFRGEETQY | TRBD2 | TRBV4-3
SASPQAVLYQETQY | NA | TRBV20-1
ASDPTQGAYEQY | NA | TRBV11-2
ASKDNYGYT | NA | TRBV5-1
AGSLVAGDYEQY | NA | TRBV7-2
ASSHSLTGWREKLF | NA | TRBV7-2
SVGSTEETQY | NA | TRBV29-1
SAGRSLQETQY | NA | TRBV29-1
ASAGPSEQY | NA | TRBV7-9
ASSVDSRGGSPLH | NA | TRBV19
ATSFISGEQY | NA | TRBV15
ASSTSGTLNEKLF | NA | TRBV11-2
ASSRVLGSVSEQY | NA | TRBV4-2
ASTVSQIYGYT | NA | TRBV6-1
ASTLGGYNEKLF | NA | TRBV12-3/TRBV12-4
ASSIGARQNNSPLH | NA | TRBV19
ASSLAPPPFNTGELF | NA | TRBV7-6
ASSFGNPAQPQH | NA | TRBV7-9
ASSRTGTGSTYEQY | TRBD1 | TRBV7-2
ASSATGTGRNTIY | TRBD1 | TRBV9
ASSPTSSHYGYT | NA | TRBV3-1
ATGQGPLTEAF | TRBD1 | TRBV10-3
SAPRPGQVYEQY | TRBD1 | TRBV20-1
ASSQAGQLATEAF | TRBD1 | TRBV4-3
ASSQDESYRGEKLF | NA | TRBV4-3
ASSLAPGGWETQY | TRBD1 | TRBV7-3
AISGGTDQETQY | TRBD1 | TRBV10-3